This T cell receptor beta chain was captured in a study of long-term antiretroviral therapy in people with HIV. Study as a whole: The oldest samples precede the 2015 immediate-ART recommendation by about a decade.

The CDR3 spans 13 residues. Germline CDR1 reads SGHRS; CDR2 reads YFSETQ. Trimming took 3 bases from V and 1 from J, leaving 7 bases between them. A note on this clone: The antigen is undetermined.

Investigators performed immunoSEQ version v3.0 at survey level. Profiling relied on immunoSEQ multiplex PCR, and the TCRdb table lists in-frame clones only, not all of them. The sample lists about 26,000 clones, approximately 90% occurring once. Overall study findings and caveats: The data indicate that diversity increased after ART but remained below transplant donor controls.

Sample: unsorted PBMCs, taken just over 2.6 years after starting antiretroviral therapy. J is TRBJ1-1 and V is TRBV5-1; D gene ambiguous. The source of this sequence is a man in his forties with HIV. The CDR3 DNA follows: TGCGCCAGCAGCTCCTCGGGGAACACTGAAGCTTTCTTT. Translating gives CASSSSGNTEAFF.